The T cell receptor beta chain under discussion was sequenced for a study of blood T cell repertoires in COVID-19. Study information: Collection of acute and convalescent COVID-19 samples took place in the United States, Italy and Spain. Sources were T cells, B-cell-depleted T cells, or PBMCs; the material itself was cDNA or gDNA.

V dropped 5 bases and J dropped 5 bases, with 15 bases sitting between them. This CDR3 is 14 amino acids long. Germline assignment: CDR1 KGHSH and CDR2 LQKENI. As processed by the authors: Reference gene primer amplification gave nucleated cell count estimates. TCRdb's copy holds only in-frame clones and misses some; the assay was immunoSEQ multiplex PCR. Clone size and V and J calls were adopted from that table, with D and trimming inferred from the DNA. The sample gives roughly 140,000 clones, 84% of which show up once; roughly 7.9% is in the top ten. This TCR derives from a woman aged 50 to 65 in a cohort sampled during active or convalescent COVID-19. The sequenced material came from peripheral blood. The V and J genes are TRBV18 and TRBJ1-1, with D possibly matching TRBD1 (6 bases). CDR3 residues: CASSVTTRGTEAFF. DNA for the CDR3: TGTGCCAGCTCAGTTACGACCAGGGGAACTGAAGCTTTCTTT.